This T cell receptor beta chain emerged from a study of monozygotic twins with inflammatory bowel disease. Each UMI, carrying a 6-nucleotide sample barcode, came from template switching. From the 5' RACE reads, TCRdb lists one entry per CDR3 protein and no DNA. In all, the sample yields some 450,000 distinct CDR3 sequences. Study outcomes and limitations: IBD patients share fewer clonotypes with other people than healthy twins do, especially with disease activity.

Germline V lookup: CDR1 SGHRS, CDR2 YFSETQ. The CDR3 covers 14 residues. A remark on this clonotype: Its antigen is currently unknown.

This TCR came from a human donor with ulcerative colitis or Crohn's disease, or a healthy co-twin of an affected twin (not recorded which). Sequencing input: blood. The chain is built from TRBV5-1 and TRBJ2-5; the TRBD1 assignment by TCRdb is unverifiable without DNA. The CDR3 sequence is CASSLAGAKETQYF.